This entry features one TCR beta chain sequence. Its antigen remains unidentified. V gave up 2 bases and J gave up 2 bases, with 12 bases separating them. Per the germline V gene, CDR1 is KGHSH and CDR2 is LQKENI. CDR3 length equals 16 residues. The data are from a study of shared clonotypes between healthy human individuals. Every subset's genomic DNA went evenly onto several immunoSEQ plates. This table comes from immunoSEQ multiplex PCR, and its TCRdb copy is limited to in-frame clones, with some not included. The data contain millions of clones, more than 90% of them singletons. General study findings and limits: A few donors shared about 5% of their naive CD4 clonotypes. Memory subsets generally showed smaller estimated richness than naive subsets did. Though the depth was large, rarefaction showed that sorted-subset sequencing was incomplete.

Sequencing used naive CD4+ T cells sorted from blood. Subset indicated: CD45RA+ positively selected. The receptor was isolated from a man younger than 35 in good health. The rearrangement joins TRBV18 to TRBJ2-2; no clear D gene. The CDR3 reads CASSPSLNLNTGELFF. The DNA of the CDR3 is TGTGCCAGCTCACCATCCCTAAACCTCAACACCGGGGAGCTGTTTTTT.